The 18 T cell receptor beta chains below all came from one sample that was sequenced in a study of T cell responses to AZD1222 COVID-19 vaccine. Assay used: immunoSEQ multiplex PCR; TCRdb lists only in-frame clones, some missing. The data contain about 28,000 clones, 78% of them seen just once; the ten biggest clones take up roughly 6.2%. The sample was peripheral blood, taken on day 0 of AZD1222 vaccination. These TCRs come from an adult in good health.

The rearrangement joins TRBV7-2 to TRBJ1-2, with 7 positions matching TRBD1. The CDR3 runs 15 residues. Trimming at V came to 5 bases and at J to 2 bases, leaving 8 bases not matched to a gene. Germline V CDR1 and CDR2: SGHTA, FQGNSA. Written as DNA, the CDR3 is TGTGCCAGCAGCCAAGGGGGGACAGTCAACTATGGCTACACCTTC. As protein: CASSQGGTVNYGYTF.

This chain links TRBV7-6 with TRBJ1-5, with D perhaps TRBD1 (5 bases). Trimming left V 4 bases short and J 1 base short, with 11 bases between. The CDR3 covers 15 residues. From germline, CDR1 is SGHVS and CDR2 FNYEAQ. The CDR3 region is CASSSRGHSNQPQHF. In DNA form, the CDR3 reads TGTGCCAGCAGCTCGAGGGGTCACAGCAATCAGCCCCAGCATTTT.

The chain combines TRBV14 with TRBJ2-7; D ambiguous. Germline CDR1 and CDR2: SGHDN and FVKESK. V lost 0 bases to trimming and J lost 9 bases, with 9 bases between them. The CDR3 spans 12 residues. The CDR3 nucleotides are TGTGCCAGCAGCCAAGAAAGGACGGGGCAGTACTTC. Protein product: CASSQERTGQYF.

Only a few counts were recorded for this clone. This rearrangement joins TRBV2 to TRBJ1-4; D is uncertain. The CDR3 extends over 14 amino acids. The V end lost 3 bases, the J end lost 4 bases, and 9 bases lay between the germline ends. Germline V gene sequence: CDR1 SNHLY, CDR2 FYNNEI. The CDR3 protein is CASSERPHNEKLFF. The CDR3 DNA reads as TGTGCCAGCAGTGAGCGGCCTCATAATGAAAAACTGTTTTTT.

In nucleotides, the CDR3 is TGTGCCAGCAGTGTCGGACAGGGGACGGGTTCCTACGAGCAGTACGTC. As protein: CASSVGQGTGSYEQYV. The chain has TRBV6-6 and TRBJ2-7, with TRBD1 identical over 9 bases. The CDR3 has 16 amino acids. The J segment lost 1 base and the V segment lost 5 bases, leaving 9 bases of the junction unmatched. Per germline, CDR1 MNHNY and CDR2 SVGAGI (reference sequence).

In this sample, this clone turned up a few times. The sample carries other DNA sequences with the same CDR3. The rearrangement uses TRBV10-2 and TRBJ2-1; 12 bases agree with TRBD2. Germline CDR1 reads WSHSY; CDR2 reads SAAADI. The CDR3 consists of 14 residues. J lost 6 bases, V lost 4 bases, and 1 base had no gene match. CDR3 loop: CASSVGLAGNEQFF. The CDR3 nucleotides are TGCGCCAGCAGTGTGGGACTAGCGGGCAATGAGCAGTTCTTC.

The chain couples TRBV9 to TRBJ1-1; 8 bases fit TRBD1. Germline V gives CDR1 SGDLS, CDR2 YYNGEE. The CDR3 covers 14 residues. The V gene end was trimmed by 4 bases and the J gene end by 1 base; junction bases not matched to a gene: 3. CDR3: CASSIQGGNTEAFF. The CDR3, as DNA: TGTGCCAGCAGCATACAGGGGGGGAACACTGAAGCTTTCTTT. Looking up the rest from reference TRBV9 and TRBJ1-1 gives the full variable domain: DSGVTQTPKHLITATGQRVTLRCSPRSGDLSVYWYQQSLDQGLQFLIQYYNGEERAKGNILERFSAQQFPDLHSELNLSSLELGDSALYFCASSIQGGNTEAFFGQGTRLTVV.

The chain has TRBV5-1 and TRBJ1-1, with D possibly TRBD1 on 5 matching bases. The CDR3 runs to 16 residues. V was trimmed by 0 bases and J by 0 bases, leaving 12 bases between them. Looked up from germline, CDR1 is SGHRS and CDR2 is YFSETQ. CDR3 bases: TGCGCCAGCAGCTTGGCGCTGGGGCTCTTGAACACTGAAGCTTTCTTT. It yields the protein CASSLALGLLNTEAFF.

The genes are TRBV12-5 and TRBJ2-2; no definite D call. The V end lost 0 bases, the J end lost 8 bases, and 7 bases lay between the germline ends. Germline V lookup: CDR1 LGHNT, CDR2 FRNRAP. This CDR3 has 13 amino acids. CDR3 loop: CASGLVGRGELFF. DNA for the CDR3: TGTGCTAGTGGTTTGGTCGGGCGGGGGGAGCTGTTTTTT. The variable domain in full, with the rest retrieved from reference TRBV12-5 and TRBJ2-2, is DARVTQTPRHKVTEMGQEVTMRCQPILGHNTVFWYRQTMMQGLELLAYFRNRAPLDDSGMPKDRFSAEMPDATLATLKIQPSEPRDSAVYFCASGLVGRGELFFGEGSRLTVL.

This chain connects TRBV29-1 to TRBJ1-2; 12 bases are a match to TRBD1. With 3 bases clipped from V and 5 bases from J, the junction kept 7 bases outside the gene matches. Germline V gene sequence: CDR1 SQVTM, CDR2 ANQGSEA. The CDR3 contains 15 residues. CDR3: CSVDHRGQGAYGYTF. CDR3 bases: TGCAGCGTTGATCATCGGGGACAGGGGGCGTATGGCTACACCTTC.

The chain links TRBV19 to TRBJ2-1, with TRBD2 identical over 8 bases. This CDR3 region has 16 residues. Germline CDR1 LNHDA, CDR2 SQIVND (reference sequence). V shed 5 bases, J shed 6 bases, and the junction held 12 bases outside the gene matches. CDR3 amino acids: CASSSLTSGWGNEQFF. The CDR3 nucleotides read TGTGCCAGTAGTTCACTAACTAGCGGATGGGGCAATGAGCAGTTCTTC.

The CDR3 protein is CASSAVGGSTDTQYF. The DNA of the CDR3 is TGTGCCAGCTCCGCGGTAGGGGGTAGCACAGATACGCAGTATTTT. V usage is TRBV18 and J usage is TRBJ2-3, with a weak D call TRBD1 (6 bases). The CDR3 spans 15 residues. V lost 6 bases, J lost 0 bases, and 13 bases lay in between. The V gene's germline CDR1 is KGHSH and CDR2 LQKENI.

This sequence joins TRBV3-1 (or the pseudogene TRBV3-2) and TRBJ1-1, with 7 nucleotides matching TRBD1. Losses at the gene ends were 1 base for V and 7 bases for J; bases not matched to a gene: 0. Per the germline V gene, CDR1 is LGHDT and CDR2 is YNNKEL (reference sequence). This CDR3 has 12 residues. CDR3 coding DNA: TGTGCCAGCAGCCAAGGACAGGGTGAAGCTTTCTTT. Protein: CASSQGQGEAFF.

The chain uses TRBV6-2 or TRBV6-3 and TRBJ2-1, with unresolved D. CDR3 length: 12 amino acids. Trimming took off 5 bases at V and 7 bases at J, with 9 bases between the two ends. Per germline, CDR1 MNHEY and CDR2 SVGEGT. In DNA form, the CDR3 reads TGTGCCAGCAGTCAAACTAAGAATGAGCAGTTCTTC. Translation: CASSQTKNEQFF.

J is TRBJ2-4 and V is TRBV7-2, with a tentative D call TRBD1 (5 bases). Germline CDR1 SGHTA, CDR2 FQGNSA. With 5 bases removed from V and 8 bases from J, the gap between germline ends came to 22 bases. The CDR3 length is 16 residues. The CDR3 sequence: CASSPKWGTLGDIQYF. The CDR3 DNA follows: TGTGCCAGCAGCCCAAAGTGGGGCACCCTAGGGGACATTCAGTACTTC. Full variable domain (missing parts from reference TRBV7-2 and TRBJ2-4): GAGVSQSPSNKVTEKGKDVELRCDPISGHTALYWYRQSLGQGLEFLIYFQGNSAPDKSGLPSDRFSAERTGGSVSTLTIQRTQQEDSAVYLCASSPKWGTLGDIQYFGAGTRLSVL.

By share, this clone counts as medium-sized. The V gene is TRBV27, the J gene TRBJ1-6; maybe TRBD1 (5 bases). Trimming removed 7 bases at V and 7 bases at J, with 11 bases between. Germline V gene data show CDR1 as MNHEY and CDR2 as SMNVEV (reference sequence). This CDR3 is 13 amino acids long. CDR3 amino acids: CASTLGVNSPLHF. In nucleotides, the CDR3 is TGTGCCAGCACCTTGGGGGTGAATTCACCCCTCCACTTT.

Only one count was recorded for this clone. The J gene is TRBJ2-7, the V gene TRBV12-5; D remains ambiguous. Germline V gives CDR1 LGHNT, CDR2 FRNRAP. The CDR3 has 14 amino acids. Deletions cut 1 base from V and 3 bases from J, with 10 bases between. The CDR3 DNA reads TGTGCTAGTGGTTTGGCTGGGGTCCTCTACGAGCAGTACTTC. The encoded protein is CASGLAGVLYEQYF. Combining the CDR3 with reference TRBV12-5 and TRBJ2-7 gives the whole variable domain DARVTQTPRHKVTEMGQEVTMRCQPILGHNTVFWYRQTMMQGLELLAYFRNRAPLDDSGMPKDRFSAEMPDATLATLKIQPSEPRDSAVYFCASGLAGVLYEQYFGPGTRLTVT.

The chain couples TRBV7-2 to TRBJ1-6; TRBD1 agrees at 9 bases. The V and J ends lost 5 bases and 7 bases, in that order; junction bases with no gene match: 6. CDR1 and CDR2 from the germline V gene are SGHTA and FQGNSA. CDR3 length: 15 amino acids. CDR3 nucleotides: TGTGCCAGCAGCCGCGGACAGGGGTTGAATTCACCCCTCCACTTT. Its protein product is CASSRGQGLNSPLHF.